The 11 T cell receptor beta chains reported below all come from one sample, sequenced in a study of blood T cell repertoires in COVID-19. The table came from immunoSEQ multiplex PCR; TCRdb's copy has only in-frame clones and leaves some out. The sample records over 250,000 clones, around 90% being singletons. The sequenced sample consisted of peripheral blood. These receptors were taken from a woman under 40 with acute or convalescent COVID-19.

The J gene is TRBJ1-4, the V gene TRBV4-2; 9 bases match TRBD1. V lost 0 bases, J lost 5 bases, and 1 base stayed unmatched. Germline CDR1 is LGHNA and CDR2 is YNFKEQ. The CDR3 consists of 15 residues. CDR3: CASSQEGQGNEKLFF. The CDR3 DNA reads TGTGCCAGCAGCCAAGAGGGACAGGGAAATGAAAAACTGTTTTTT.

The rearrangement joins TRBV5-1 to TRBJ1-4; 7 bases fit TRBD1. There are 15 residues in the CDR3. Germline V CDR1 and CDR2: SGHRS, YFSETQ. Trimming at V came to 4 bases and at J to 4 bases, leaving 7 bases not matched to a gene. For the CDR3, the DNA is TGCGCCAGCAGCACCGCCGGGACAGATAATGAAAAACTGTTTTTT. Translating gives CASSTAGTDNEKLFF.

In its sample, this clone was seen once. J is TRBJ1-1 and V is TRBV5-5; no definite D call. Germline CDR1 SGHKS, CDR2 YYEKEE (reference sequence). The CDR3 length is 11 residues. V was cut by 4 bases and J by 7 bases, with 8 bases left in between. The CDR3 spells CASSDSFEAFF. The CDR3 bases are TGTGCCAGCAGCGACTCATTTGAAGCTTTCTTT.

The CDR3: CASSSTGRYGYTF. The CDR3 bases are TGTGCCAGCAGTTCTACAGGGCGCTATGGCTACACCTTC. The V call is TRBV27, the J call TRBJ1-2, with D possibly TRBD1 on 6 matching bases. Germline V gene sequence: CDR1 MNHEY, CDR2 SMNVEV (reference sequence). There are 13 residues in the CDR3. Between the trimmed V and J ends, which lost 4 bases and 4 bases, there was a span of 10 bases.

The chain is built from TRBV29-1 and TRBJ2-1; D unclear. The V gene lost 2 bases and the J gene lost 0 bases, with 8 bases spanning the gap. CDR3 size: 14 residues. Germline assignment: CDR1 SQVTM and CDR2 ANQGSEA. CDR3 amino acids: CSVEKSSSYNEQFF. CDR3 coding DNA: TGCAGCGTTGAAAAGTCGAGCTCCTACAATGAGCAGTTCTTC.

Concerning this clone: This sample also contains other DNA sequences that code for the same CDR3. The chain couples TRBV10-3 to TRBJ2-5; 7 positions agree with TRBD1. The CDR3 totals 12 residues. Losses at the gene ends were 6 bases for V and 5 bases for J; bases not matched to a gene: 3. Germline CDR1 ENHRY, CDR2 SYGVKD. The CDR3 nucleotides read TGTGCCATCAGAGGGGGCGGCGAGACCCAGTACTTC. Translated, it gives CAIRGGGETQYF.

A single count supports this clone. The genes are TRBV7-2 and TRBJ2-7, with D possibly being TRBD1 (5 bases). Germline lookup yields CDR1 SGHTA and CDR2 FQGNSA. V was pared by 1 base and J by 1 base, with 11 bases between. This CDR3 contains 15 residues. Written as DNA, the CDR3 is TGTGCCAGCAGCTTAGAACTTAGGGGTTCCTACGAGCAGTACTTC. It is translated as CASSLELRGSYEQYF.

A remark on this clone: Within the sample, other DNA sequences also encode this same CDR3. The chain has TRBV2 and TRBJ2-1; D call uncertain. This CDR3 is 13 amino acids long. The germline gives CDR1 SNHLY, CDR2 FYNNEI. The V end lost 5 bases, the J end lost 0 bases, and 5 bases lay between the germline ends. CDR3 amino acids: CASSTASYNEQFF. The CDR3 nucleotides are TGTGCCAGCAGTACAGCCTCCTACAATGAGCAGTTCTTC.

The genes are TRBV18 and TRBJ1-4; D call uncertain. Between the trimmed V and J ends, which lost 3 bases and 8 bases, there was a span of 19 bases. Germline assignment: CDR1 KGHSH and CDR2 LQKENI. This CDR3 spans 16 amino acids. CDR3 sequence reads: CASSPGDRRLWEKLFF. CDR3 nucleotide sequence: TGTGCCAGCTCACCGGGAGATCGGAGACTTTGGGAAAAACTGTTTTTT.

The chain has TRBV19 and TRBJ2-1; 8 bases match TRBD2. The V gene's germline CDR1 is LNHDA and CDR2 SQIVND (reference sequence). Losses at the gene ends were 6 bases for V and 6 bases for J; bases not matched to a gene: 1. The CDR3 consists of 12 residues. The CDR3 loop reads CASRTSGNEQFF. The CDR3 DNA follows: TGTGCCAGTAGAACTAGCGGCAATGAGCAGTTCTTC.

In its sample, this clone was seen a few times. This chain uses TRBV5-1 with TRBJ2-7; D perhaps matches TRBD1 (6 bases). The CDR3 covers 14 residues. CDR1 is SGHRS and CDR2 is YFSETQ in the germline V gene. With 0 bases removed from V and 4 bases from J, the gap between germline ends came to 11 bases. CDR3 protein: CASSLVPGEYEQYF. The CDR3 DNA is TGCGCCAGCAGCTTGGTGCCAGGGGAATACGAGCAGTACTTC.